The next 15 T cell receptor beta chains were all read from a single sample in a study of shared clonotypes between healthy human individuals. Assay: immunoSEQ multiplex PCR; the TCRdb copy retains only in-frame clones and omits some. The data show millions of clones, 85% to 95% seen once. The specimen sequenced was naive CD4+ T cells sorted from blood. Subset reported: CD45RA+ positively selected. All receptors come from a young man in good health.

The chain couples TRBV2 to TRBJ2-7; D not certain. In germline, CDR1 is SNHLY, CDR2 FYNNEI. CDR3 length: 14 residues. V gave up 7 bases and J gave up 9 bases, with 22 bases separating them. The CDR3 nucleotides are TGTGCCAGCAATATGATCGGGCCACCCAGTGGGCAGTACTTC. It yields the protein CASNMIGPPSGQYF.

The CDR3 is CASSTGPGTQQYF. As DNA, the CDR3 is TGCGCCAGCAGCACGGGTCCAGGGACCCAGCAGTACTTC. This chain connects TRBV5-1 to TRBJ2-7; tentatively, D is TRBD1 or TRBD2 (5 bases each). Trimming shortened V by 4 bases and J by 8 bases, and 16 bases separated the two germline ends. CDR3 size: 13 residues. The germline gives CDR1 SGHRS, CDR2 YFSETQ.

This chain connects TRBV30 to TRBJ2-7; possibly TRBD1 for D (7 bases). CDR1 and CDR2 (germline): GTSNPN, SVGIG (reference sequence). This CDR3 comprises 14 residues. Trimming removed 3 bases at V and 1 base at J, with 13 bases between. The DNA of the CDR3 is TGTGCCTGGAGGCTGACAGGGAGGTCCTACGAGCAGTACTTC. As protein: CAWRLTGRSYEQYF.

The V gene is TRBV6-5, the J gene TRBJ1-6; D is undetermined. This CDR3 contains 14 residues. The germline gives CDR1 MNHEY, CDR2 SVGAGI. Trimming removed 7 bases from V and 6 bases from J, with 13 bases in between. CDR3 in DNA: TGTGCCAGCACTAACGGGTTCGGTAATTCACCCCTCCACTTT. It is translated as CASTNGFGNSPLHF.

This sequence joins TRBV10-2 and TRBJ2-2, with D possibly being TRBD2 (5 bases). Trimming cost V 0 bases and J 8 bases, with 7 bases left between them. Looked up from germline, CDR1 is WSHSY and CDR2 is SAAADI. The CDR3 covers 13 residues. CDR3 amino acids: CASSESPGGELFF. As DNA, the CDR3 is TGCGCCAGCAGTGAGTCGCCGGGAGGGGAGCTGTTTTTT.

The chain joins TRBV5-1 to TRBJ1-6; D ambiguous. This CDR3 region has 15 residues. Germline values: CDR1 SGHRS, CDR2 YFSETQ. Trimming stripped 2 bases from V and 6 bases from J, with 12 bases between. Written as DNA, the CDR3 is TGCGCCAGCAGCTTCGACCCGGGAGGTAATTCACCCCTCCACTTT. Translated: CASSFDPGGNSPLHF.

The chain is built from TRBV5-4 and TRBJ1-2; no definite D call. The CDR3 length is 13 residues. V lost 6 bases and J lost 6, with 15 bases in between. CDR1 and CDR2 (germline): SGHNT, YYREEE (reference sequence). In DNA form, the CDR3 reads TGTGCCAGCACCTTTTGGGATCGGGATGGCTACACCTTC. It is translated as CASTFWDRDGYTF.

The gene calls are TRBV9 and TRBJ2-1; TRBD2 matches 7 bases. Trimming removed 0 bases from V and 8 bases from J; junction bases left unmatched: 11. From germline, CDR1 is SGDLS and CDR2 YYNGEE. CDR3 length: 16 amino acids. The CDR3 protein is CASSVGATGGLDEQFF. As DNA, the CDR3 is TGTGCCAGCAGCGTAGGAGCGACGGGGGGTTTGGATGAGCAGTTCTTC.

The rearrangement links TRBV6-5 to TRBJ2-7; D is possibly TRBD1 (5 bases). CDR1 is MNHEY and CDR2 is SVGAGI in the germline V gene. The CDR3 consists of 14 residues. Trimming left V 5 bases short and J 6 bases short, with 17 bases between. The CDR3, as DNA: TGTGCCAGCAGTAGGGGCCAGCCCGCCCCCGAGCAGTACTTC. This encodes CASSRGQPAPEQYF.

The chain combines TRBV5-1 with TRBJ2-7; 10 bases are a match to TRBD1. With 7 bases clipped from V and 5 bases from J, the junction kept 12 bases outside the gene matches. There are 15 residues in the CDR3. Per the germline V gene, CDR1 is SGHRS and CDR2 is YFSETQ. CDR3 protein: CASCQGTGDINEQYF. The CDR3 bases are TGCGCCAGCTGTCAAGGGACAGGGGACATCAACGAGCAGTACTTC.

The chain employs TRBV30 and TRBJ1-2; D not certain. Per the germline V gene, CDR1 is GTSNPN and CDR2 is SVGIG (reference sequence). V was cut by 2 bases and J by 8 bases, with 9 bases left in between. The CDR3 has 11 residues. The CDR3 loop reads CAWSLGGGYTF. The CDR3 DNA reads TGTGCCTGGAGTTTGGGAGGGGGCTACACCTTC.

To note about this clone: A much bigger clone sits one base away, suggesting this may be a read error. Other DNA sequences in this specimen translate into the identical CDR3. This chain joins TRBV7-9 and TRBJ2-6; D is ambiguous. Germline-derived CDR1 and CDR2 are SEHNR and FQNEAQ (reference sequence). Trimming took 4 bases from V and 4 from J, leaving 2 bases between them. This CDR3 has 12 amino acids. This CDR3 is CASSSGANVLTF. Here the CDR3 DNA reads TGTGCCAGCAGCTCAGGGGCCAACGTCCTGACTTTC.

The gene calls are TRBV20-1 and TRBJ1-1; weak D call: TRBD1 (6 bases). Germline CDR1 and CDR2: DFQATT and SNEGSKA (reference sequence). Trimming took off 4 bases at V and 5 bases at J, with 8 bases between the two ends. The CDR3 is 11 residues long. The CDR3 nucleotides read TGCAGTGCTACCACAGGGACTGAAGCTTTCTTT. Translating it yields CSATTGTEAFF.

The chain links TRBV7-9 to TRBJ2-1, with 7 bases lining up with TRBD2. This CDR3 contains 19 residues. V shed 2 bases, J shed 1 base, and the junction held 14 bases outside the gene matches. Per germline, CDR1 SEHNR and CDR2 FQNEAQ (reference sequence). This CDR3 reads CASSLTQGLAVRSYNEQFF. The CDR3 nucleotides are TGTGCCAGCAGCTTAACCCAGGGCCTAGCGGTCCGTTCCTACAATGAGCAGTTCTTC.

The V call is TRBV6-6, the J call TRBJ1-4; D possibly corresponds to TRBD1 (6 bases). The ends were cut back, 10 bases at V and 2 bases at J, with 11 bases in the middle. Germline V CDR1 and CDR2: MNHNY, SVGAGI (reference sequence). There are 13 residues in the CDR3. The CDR3 DNA sequence: TGTGCCATCACAGGGACTACTAATGAAAAACTGTTTTTT. This encodes CAITGTTNEKLFF.